The rows below give T cell receptor beta chains drawn from one sample of a study of CD8+CD57+ T cells in acquired aplastic anemia. TCRdb used MiXCR to reprocess the reads, holding one entry per CDR3 protein. Here the sample spans roughly 500,000 distinct CDR3 sequences, roughly 34% being singletons. Sequenced material: sorted CD4+, CD8+, or CD8+CD57+ T cells (not recorded which) from PBMCs. These receptors all stem from a human donor with aplastic anemia. The CDR3 runs from the conserved cysteine through the conserved F or W. D genes are given only for firm matches. Size is stated for part of the rows, as once, few or many counts, or as a class when the clone is expanded.

d_call,v_call,j_call,clone_size,cdr3_aa,cdr3_nt
TRBD2,TRBV4-2,TRBJ2-3,few,CASSQDGDYTDTQYF,TGTGCCAGCAGCCAAGATGGGGACTACACAGATACGCAGTATTTT
-,TRBV25-1,TRBJ2-1,many,CASSAPGLNEQFF,TGTGCCAGCAGTGCCCCCGGATTAAATGAGCAGTTCTTC
-,TRBV20-1,TRBJ2-7,many,CSAIQGNSYEQYF,TGCAGTGCTATCCAGGGCAACTCCTACGAGCAGTACTTC
-,TRBV6-1,TRBJ1-2,many,CASSEAYRPRPTF,TGTGCCAGCAGTGAAGCGTACCGCCCACGGCCCACCTTC
-,TRBV10-3,TRBJ1-2,-,CAISEGSYGYTF,TGTGCCATCAGTGAGGGGTCCTATGGCTACACCTTC
TRBD2,TRBV4-1,TRBJ2-3,-,CASSVPGLATDTQYF,TGCGCCAGCAGCGTACCGGGACTAGCCACAGATACGCAGTATTTT
TRBD2,TRBV6-5,TRBJ2-1,-,CASSYGTSGYNEQFF,TGTGCCAGCAGCTATGGGACTAGCGGGTACAATGAGCAGTTCTTC
-,TRBV11-2,TRBJ2-2,many,CASSPVAGNTGELFF,TGTGCCAGCAGCCCCGTAGCCGGGAACACCGGGGAGCTGTTTTTT
-,TRBV19,TRBJ2-7,many,CASSRPSYEQYF,TGTGCCAGTAGTAGACCGAGCTACGAGCAGTACTTC
TRBD1,TRBV6-1,TRBJ1-3,few,CASSWTGANTIYF,TGTGCCAGCTCTTGGACAGGGGCGAACACCATATATTTT
TRBD2,TRBV30,TRBJ2-7,few,CAWSVRLAGEYEQYF,TGTGCCTGGAGTGTACGCCTGGCGGGGGAGTACGAGCAGTACTTC
-,TRBV7-9,TRBJ1-6,-,CASSPNPNSPLHF,TGTGCCAGCAGCCCAAATCCTAATTCACCCCTCCACTTT
TRBD1,TRBV11-1,TRBJ2-1,once,CASRLAGTGYNEQFF,TGTGCCAGCAGATTAGCCGGGACAGGTTACAATGAGCAGTTCTTC
TRBD1,TRBV2,TRBJ1-1,few,CASSEGQGNTEAFF,TGTGCCAGCAGTGAAGGACAGGGGAACACTGAAGCTTTCTTT
TRBD2,TRBV7-3,TRBJ2-5,once,CASWPAGRTQYF,TGTGCCAGCTGGCCAGCGGGGAGGACCCAGTACTTC
TRBD2,TRBV2,TRBJ2-3,many,CASSDREGDTQYF,TGTGCCAGCAGTGATCGGGAGGGAGATACGCAGTATTTT
TRBD1,TRBV5-1,TRBJ1-1,many,CASSWDRGEAFF,TGCGCCAGCAGCTGGGACAGGGGTGAAGCTTTCTTT
TRBD1,TRBV2,TRBJ2-1,many,CASSDRDRGDEQFF,TGTGCCAGCAGTGACAGGGACAGGGGCGATGAGCAGTTCTTC
-,TRBV9,TRBJ2-1,few,CASSVRPGTTLDNEQFF,TGTGCCAGCAGCGTTCGACCCGGGACCACTTTGGACAATGAGCAGTTCTTC
-,TRBV7-6,TRBJ2-7,many,CASSLAISYEQYF,TGTGCCAGCAGCTTAGCCATCTCCTACGAGCAGTACTTC
TRBD2,TRBV20-1,TRBJ2-2,few,CSASREAGELFF,TGCAGTGCTAGTCGGGAGGCCGGGGAGCTGTTTTTT
TRBD2,TRBV20-1,TRBJ2-7,-,CSASPAGSGAGGYEQYF,TGCAGTGCTAGCCCCGCGGGGTCCGGGGCGGGGGGCTACGAGCAGTACTTC
-,TRBV6-1,TRBJ1-1,few,CASRFPGRYEAFF,TGTGCCAGCAGGTTCCCCGGACGGTATGAAGCTTTCTTT
-,TRBV2,TRBJ1-4,many,CASSDRLNEKLFF,TGTGCCAGCAGCGACAGACTTAATGAAAAACTGTTTTTT
TRBD2,TRBV9,TRBJ2-7,few,CASSFVWTSGSYPYEQYF,TGTGCCAGCAGCTTCGTTTGGACTAGCGGGTCATACCCCTACGAGCAGTACTTC
TRBD1,TRBV20-1,TRBJ1-1,many,CSATQGGTEAFF,TGCAGTGCTACACAGGGGGGCACTGAAGCTTTCTTT
-,TRBV20-1,TRBJ1-6,many,CSARGASYNSPLHF,TGCAGTGCTAGGGGAGCGTCCTATAATTCACCCCTCCACTTT
TRBD1,TRBV10-3,TRBJ1-5,many,CAISGDSDSNQPQHF,TGTGCCATCAGTGGGGACAGCGATAGCAATCAGCCCCAGCATTTT
-,TRBV2,TRBJ1-6,few,CASSEAGRGNSPLHF,TGTGCCAGCAGTGAAGCGGGCAGGGGCAATTCACCCCTCCACTTT
TRBD2,TRBV20-1,TRBJ2-3,-,CGAGLAGVADTQYF,TGCGGTGCAGGACTAGCGGGGGTAGCAGATACGCAGTATTTT
TRBD2,TRBV10-2,TRBJ2-4,-,CASSATSGLAKNIQYF,TGCGCCAGCAGCGCGACTAGCGGCCTAGCCAAAAACATTCAGTACTTC
-,TRBV15,TRBJ1-1,many,CATSRVAQNTEAFF,TGTGCCACCAGCAGAGTGGCACAGAACACTGAAGCTTTCTTT
-,TRBV7-8,TRBJ1-1,many,CASSLALTGSVEAFF,TGTGCCAGCAGCTTAGCGCTCACGGGGTCAGTTGAAGCTTTCTTT
TRBD1,TRBV2,TRBJ1-2,few,CASRGGPGQGGYTF,TGTGCCAGCAGGGGGGGCCCGGGACAGGGTGGCTACACCTTC
-,TRBV2,TRBJ1-6,-,CASTTGDSPLHF,TGTGCCAGCACTACCGGTGATTCACCCCTCCACTTT
TRBD2,TRBV29-1,TRBJ2-1,-,CSVGGGRSSSYNEQFF,TGCAGCGTTGGTGGCGGGAGGTCGAGCTCCTACAATGAGCAGTTCTTC
-,TRBV10-3,TRBJ1-2,-,CVTDGLGGTSRNGYTF,TGTGTCACTGACGGCCTCGGGGGCACCAGTAGGAATGGCTACACCTTC
-,TRBV7-3,TRBJ1-6,many,CASSLSRAANSPLHF,TGTGCCAGCAGCTTATCTCGGGCGGCGAATTCACCCCTCCACTTT
-,TRBV7-3,TRBJ2-1,few,CASRLEGGPTSSYNEQFF,TGTGCCAGCAGATTGGAGGGAGGTCCAACTAGCTCCTACAATGAGCAGTTCTTC
-,TRBV7-8,TRBJ1-6,few,CASSPSVEGFSPLHF,TGTGCCAGCTCACCATCGGTCGAGGGTTTTTCACCCCTCCACTTT
-,TRBV25-1,TRBJ1-4,-,CASSEYSFGRGGAENEKLFF,TGTGCCAGCAGTGAATATAGCTTCGGACGAGGGGGTGCCGAGAACGAAAAACTGTTTTTT
TRBD1,TRBV10-3,TRBJ2-5,-,CAISESGQTQETQYF,TGTGCCATCAGTGAGTCGGGACAGACGCAAGAGACCCAGTACTTC